In this sample, the clone carrying this T cell receptor beta chain turned up many times. The target antigen is unknown. From the reads, TCRdb called clonotypes with MiXCR, one entry per CDR3 protein. The repertoire holds 480,000 or so distinct CDR3 sequences, with around 11% as singletons. The sample originates from a study of T cell repertoires in cytomegalovirus infection. Across the study: A matching HLA type, together with CMV infection, was signaled by public TCR beta signatures. Overall study findings and caveats: Cumulated frequencies of public TCR beta families served to identify carriers of CMV plus the relevant HLA. Predominance within the ex vivo response was attributable to HLA-C-restricted CMV-specific TCR beta clonotypes.

Germline V CDR1 and CDR2: MNHNY, SVGAGI (reference sequence). This CDR3 region has 18 residues. Trimming removed 0 bases from V and 4 bases from J; junction bases left unmatched: 11. Sequenced sample: PBMCs. The genes are TRBV6-6 and TRBJ2-3, with 9 bases lining up with TRBD2. The sequence came from a human donor in good health (CMV status not recorded). Some clones in this sample may be carry-over from other donors' samples. CDR3: CASSYSSWRGGGADTQYF. Written as DNA, the CDR3 is TGTGCCAGCAGTTACTCGAGTTGGCGGGGCGGGGGGGCAGATACGCAGTATTTT.